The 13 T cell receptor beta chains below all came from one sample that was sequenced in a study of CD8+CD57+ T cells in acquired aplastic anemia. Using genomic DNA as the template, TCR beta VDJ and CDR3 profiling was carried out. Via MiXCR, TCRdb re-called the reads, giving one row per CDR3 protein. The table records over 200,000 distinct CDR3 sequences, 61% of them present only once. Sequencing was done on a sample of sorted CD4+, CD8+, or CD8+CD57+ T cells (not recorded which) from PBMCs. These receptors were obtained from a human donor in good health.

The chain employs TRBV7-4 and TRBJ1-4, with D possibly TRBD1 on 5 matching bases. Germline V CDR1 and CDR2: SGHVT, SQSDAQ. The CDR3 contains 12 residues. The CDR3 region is CAWGTVNEKLFF. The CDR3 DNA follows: TGTGCGTGGGGGACGGTTAATGAAAAACTGTTTTTT.

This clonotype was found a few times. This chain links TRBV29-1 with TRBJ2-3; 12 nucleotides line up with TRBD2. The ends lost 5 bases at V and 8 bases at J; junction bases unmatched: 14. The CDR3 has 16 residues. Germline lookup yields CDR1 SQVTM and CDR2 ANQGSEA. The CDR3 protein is CSVHGLAGIIGGTQYF. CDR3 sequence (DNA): TGCAGCGTTCACGGACTAGCGGGGATTATAGGGGGTACGCAGTATTTT.

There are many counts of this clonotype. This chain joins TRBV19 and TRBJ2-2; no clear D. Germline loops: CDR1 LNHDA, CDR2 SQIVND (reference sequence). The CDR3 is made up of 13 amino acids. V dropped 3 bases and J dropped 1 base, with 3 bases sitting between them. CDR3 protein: CASSMMNTGELFF. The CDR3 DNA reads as TGTGCCAGTAGTATGATGAACACCGGGGAGCTGTTTTTT.

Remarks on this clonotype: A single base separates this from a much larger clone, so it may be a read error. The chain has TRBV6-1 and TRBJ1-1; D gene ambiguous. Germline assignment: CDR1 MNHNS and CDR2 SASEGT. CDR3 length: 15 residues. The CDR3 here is CASSDYIALNTEASF. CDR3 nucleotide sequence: TGTGCCAGCAGTGATTACATAGCGTTGAACACTGAAGCTTCCTTT.

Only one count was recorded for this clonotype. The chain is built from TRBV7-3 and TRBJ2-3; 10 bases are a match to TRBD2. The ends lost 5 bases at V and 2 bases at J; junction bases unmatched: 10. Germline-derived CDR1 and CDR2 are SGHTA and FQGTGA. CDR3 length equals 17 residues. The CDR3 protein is CASSALRTSGVTDTQYF. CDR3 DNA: TGTGCCAGCAGCGCCCTGAGAACTAGCGGGGTCACAGATACGCAGTATTTT.

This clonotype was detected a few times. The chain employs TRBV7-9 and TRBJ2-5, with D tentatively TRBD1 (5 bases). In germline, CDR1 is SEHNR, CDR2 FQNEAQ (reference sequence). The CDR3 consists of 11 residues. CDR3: CASTAQETQYF. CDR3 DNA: TGTGCGTCGACAGCCCAAGAGACCCAGTACTTC.

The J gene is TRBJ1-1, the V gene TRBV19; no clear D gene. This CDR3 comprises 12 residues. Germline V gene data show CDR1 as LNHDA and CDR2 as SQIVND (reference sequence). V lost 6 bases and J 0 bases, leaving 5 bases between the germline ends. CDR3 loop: CASRQMNTEAFF. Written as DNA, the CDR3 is TGTGCCAGTAGGCAAATGAACACTGAAGCTTTCTTT.

This CDR3 is CSARLNTEAFF. The CDR3 DNA follows: TGCAGTGCTAGGTTGAACACTGAAGCTTTCTTT. The chain employs TRBV20-1 and TRBJ1-1; D call uncertain. V gave up 3 bases and J gave up 0 bases, with 2 bases separating them. The CDR3 totals 11 residues. The germline V gene has CDR1 DFQATT and CDR2 SNEGSKA (reference sequence).

The CDR3 is CASGQGARTDTQYF. CDR3 coding DNA: TGTGCCAGCGGGCAGGGGGCCCGAACAGATACGCAGTATTTT. This chain connects TRBV2 to TRBJ2-3, with TRBD1 matching over 8 bases. Germline V gene data show CDR1 as SNHLY and CDR2 as FYNNEI. The CDR3 consists of 14 residues. The junction had 7 bases not matched to a gene; V was cut back by 8 bases and J by 3 bases.

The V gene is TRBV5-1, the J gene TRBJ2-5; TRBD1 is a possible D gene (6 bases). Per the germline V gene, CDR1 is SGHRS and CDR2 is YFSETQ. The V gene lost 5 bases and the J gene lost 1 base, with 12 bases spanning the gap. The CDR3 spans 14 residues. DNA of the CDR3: TGCGCCAGCAGACGCGGACAGAGCCAAGAGACCCAGTACTTC. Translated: CASRRGQSQETQYF.

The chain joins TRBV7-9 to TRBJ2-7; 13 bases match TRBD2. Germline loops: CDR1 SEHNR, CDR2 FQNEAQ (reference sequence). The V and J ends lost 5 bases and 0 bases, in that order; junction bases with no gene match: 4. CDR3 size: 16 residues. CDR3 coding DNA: TGTGCCAGCAGCGCGGGACTAGCGGGGACCTCCTACGAGCAGTACTTC. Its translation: CASSAGLAGTSYEQYF.

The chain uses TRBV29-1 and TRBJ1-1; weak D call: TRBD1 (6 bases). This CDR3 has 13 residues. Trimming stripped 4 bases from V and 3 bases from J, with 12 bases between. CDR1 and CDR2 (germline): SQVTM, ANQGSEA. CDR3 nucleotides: TGCAGCGTTGCTAGGGGGTCGTACACTGAAGCTTTCTTT. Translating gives CSVARGSYTEAFF.

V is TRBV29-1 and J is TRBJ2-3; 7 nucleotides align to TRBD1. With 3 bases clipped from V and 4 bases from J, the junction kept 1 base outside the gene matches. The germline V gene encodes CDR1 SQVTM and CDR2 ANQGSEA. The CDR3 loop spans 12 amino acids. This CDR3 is CSVERGPDTQYF. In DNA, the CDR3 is TGCAGCGTTGAGAGGGGGCCAGATACGCAGTATTTT.